The present T cell receptor beta chain was sequenced within a study of T cell responses to AZD1222 COVID-19 vaccine. The study, taken as a whole, reports: Unmutated regions of variants are reportedly targeted by nearly half of spike-specific TCRs. Donors were chiefly white British, with a greater number of females, and clonal diversity was perhaps underestimated. The study sampled repertoires only after the peak T cell response. CD4 TCRs associated with vaccination spanned spike, dominating at 160-218 and 743-854.

Per germline, CDR1 SNHLY and CDR2 FYNNEI. With 5 bases clipped from V and 8 bases from J, the junction kept 15 bases outside the gene matches. The CDR3 has 17 amino acids. Using immunoSEQ multiplex PCR, the repertoire was profiled, and TCRdb retains in-frame clones only, with some absent. The sample consists of under 200,000 clones, around 87% of them appearing once. Concerning this clone: As yet, its antigen is unknown.

The clonotype comes from an adult who received the AZD1222 COVID-19 vaccine. The chain uses TRBV2 and TRBJ2-1; TRBD2 matches at 10 bases. The starting material was peripheral blood, obtained 28 days after the second AZD1222 dose. The DNA of the CDR3 is TGTGCCAGCAGTCACACTAGCGGGGCCCTCCAGGGCGATGAGCAGTTCTTC. Translated, it gives CASSHTSGALQGDEQFF.